The 14 T cell receptor beta chains in this list originate from one sample, sequenced in a study of vaccination effects on CD4 cells after COVID-19. Method: immunoSEQ multiplex PCR; TCRdb's copy keeps in-frame clones and lacks some. The sample shows tens of thousands of clones, about 77% of them seen only once. ViraFEST expansion of antigen-specific CD4+ T cells with viral peptide pools preceded sequencing. With more than 9 days of culture completed, CD4+ T cells were isolated. Confirmation by PCR established that the person had SARS-CoV-2 infection between March and December 2020. The antigens of these receptors remain unknown. This specimen was CD4+ T cells from PBMCs cultured with HIV peptides, taken before COVID-19 vaccination. Regarding subset: HIV-1 Nef peptide pool negative control/reference culture. Receptors were obtained from a human donor who had a prior SARS-CoV-2 infection.

The gene calls are TRBV5-1 and TRBJ1-5; D is possibly TRBD1 (5 bases). Germline-derived CDR1 and CDR2 are SGHRS and YFSETQ. The CDR3 is made up of 15 amino acids. V shed 0 bases and J shed 5 bases, with 12 bases lying between them. In DNA form, the CDR3 reads TGCGCCAGCAGCTTGGGGGACGGGGAATATCAGCCCCAGCATTTT. This codes for CASSLGDGEYQPQHF.

The chain joins TRBV7-2 to TRBJ2-5; weak D call: TRBD1 (5 bases). Trimming stripped 10 bases from V and 2 bases from J, with 11 bases between. CDR1 SGHTA and CDR2 FQGNSA come from the germline V gene. This CDR3 comprises 12 residues. The CDR3 here is CATRGDQETQYF. CDR3 DNA: TGTGCCACTAGGGGCGATCAAGAGACCCAGTACTTC.

This chain links TRBV5-1 with TRBJ2-4; D is perhaps TRBD1 or TRBD2 (5 bases each). This CDR3 has 16 residues. Germline V CDR1 and CDR2: SGHRS, YFSETQ. V was pared by 7 bases and J by 1 base, with 18 bases between. Here the CDR3 DNA reads TGCGCCAGCTCCGGGTGGGGGATGGGTGCCAAAAACATTCAGTACTTC. This gives the protein CASSGWGMGAKNIQYF.

V gene TRBV6-1 combines with J gene TRBJ1-2; no clear D. V lost 1 base to trimming and J lost 3 bases, with 9 bases between them. This CDR3 is built from 14 residues. Germline CDR1 reads MNHNS; CDR2 reads SASEGT. The CDR3 region has the DNA TGTGCCAGCAGTGAAGGAGGGTCCCACTATGGCTACACCTTC. Its translation is CASSEGGSHYGYTF.

J is TRBJ2-7 and V is TRBV5-6; TRBD2 agrees at 7 bases. V shed 0 bases, J shed 3 bases, and the junction held 0 bases outside the gene matches. The CDR3 covers 13 residues. Germline lookup yields CDR1 SGHDT and CDR2 YYEEEE. CDR3 residues: CASSLGEGYEQYF. The CDR3 region has the DNA TGTGCCAGCAGCTTGGGGGAGGGCTACGAGCAGTACTTC. Full variable domain (outside the CDR3, taken from reference TRBV5-6 and TRBJ2-7): DAGVTQSPTHLIKTRGQQVTLRCSPKSGHDTVSWYQQALGQGPQFIFQYYEEEERQRGNFPDRFSGHQFPNYSSELNVNALLLGDSALYLCASSLGEGYEQYFGPGTRLTVT.

This clone has more than one count but fewer than ten. V usage is TRBV27 and J usage is TRBJ2-1; a weak D match, TRBD1 (6 bases). CDR1 is MNHEY and CDR2 is SMNVEV in the germline V gene (reference sequence). Trimming took 4 bases from V and 0 from J, leaving 10 bases between them. CDR3 size: 15 residues. The CDR3 is CASSSRTDSYNEQFF. The CDR3 bases are TGTGCCAGCAGTTCTAGGACAGACTCCTACAATGAGCAGTTCTTC.

V usage is TRBV19 and J usage is TRBJ2-1; 7 nucleotides match TRBD2. Germline V lookup: CDR1 LNHDA, CDR2 SQIVND (reference sequence). This CDR3 has 16 amino acids. After removal of 6 bases from V and 8 bases from J, the junction contained 16 bases not matched to a gene. CDR3 residues: CASRAGFGGGPHEQFF. As DNA, the CDR3 is TGTGCCAGTAGGGCAGGGTTCGGGGGAGGGCCGCATGAGCAGTTCTTC. The full variable domain, in which reference TRBV19 and TRBJ2-1 provide the parts outside the CDR3, is DGGITQSPKYLFRKEGQNVTLSCEQNLNHDAMYWYRQDPGQGLRLIYYSQIVNDFQKGDIAEGYSVSREKKESFPLTVTSAQKNPTAFYLCASRAGFGGGPHEQFFGPGTRLTVL.

The CDR3 sequence: CASSLGGMSNQPQHF. CDR3 nucleotides: TGTGCCAGCAGTTTGGGAGGTATGAGCAATCAGCCCCAGCATTTT. The rearrangement joins TRBV28 to TRBJ1-5; unclear D gene. The CDR3 length is 15 residues. V was pared by 3 bases and J by 1 base, with 10 bases between. Germline CDR1 reads MDHEN; CDR2 reads SYDVKM.

The chain is built from TRBV7-2 and TRBJ2-2; TRBD2 is a possible D gene (6 bases). The V end lost 5 bases, the J end lost 8 bases, and 18 bases lay between the germline ends. CDR3 size: 15 residues. The germline gives CDR1 SGHTA, CDR2 FQGNSA. The CDR3, as DNA: TGTGCCAGCAGCCCCCTTGGGGGGACTTTAGGGGAGCTGTTTTTT. Amino acid sequence: CASSPLGGTLGELFF.

The J gene is TRBJ1-2, the V gene TRBV7-6; weak D call: TRBD1 (6 bases). The V gene's germline CDR1 is SGHVS and CDR2 FNYEAQ. The CDR3 has 13 amino acids. Trimming removed 3 bases from V and 2 bases from J, with 7 bases in between. As DNA, the CDR3 is TGTGCCAGCAGCTTCGGGACAAACTATGGCTACACCTTC. This translates into CASSFGTNYGYTF.

This clone was picked up a small number of times. The chain combines TRBV30 with TRBJ1-3; D might be TRBD1 (5 bases). Germline V CDR1 and CDR2: GTSNPN, SVGIG (reference sequence). CDR3 size: 13 residues. The V end was cut by 5 bases, the J end by 1 base, with 9 bases between. The CDR3 loop is CAWQQASGNTIYF. In DNA form, the CDR3 reads TGTGCCTGGCAACAGGCGTCTGGAAACACCATATATTTT.

The gene calls are TRBV6-5 and TRBJ1-5; D not certain. Deletions cut 2 bases from V and 6 bases from J, with 11 bases between. Germline CDR1 and CDR2: MNHEY and SVGAGI. The CDR3 covers 14 residues. The CDR3 is CASSYLEGGQPQHF. The CDR3 region has the DNA TGTGCCAGCAGTTACCTGGAGGGAGGTCAGCCCCAGCATTTT.

V is TRBV4-2 and J is TRBJ1-4; D ambiguous. This CDR3 has 16 residues. V lost 2 bases and J lost 1, with 11 bases in between. The germline V gene has CDR1 LGHNA and CDR2 YNFKEQ. CDR3 DNA: TGTGCCAGCAGCCAAATGTGGGGAGAAACTAATGAAAAACTGTTTTTT. Amino acids: CASSQMWGETNEKLFF.

In nucleotides, the CDR3 is TGTGCCACCGGACAGGGGGAGACGAGAGAGCAGTACTTC. Amino acids: CATGQGETREQYF. This chain uses TRBV2 with TRBJ2-7; TRBD1 matches at 10 bases. J lost 7 bases, V lost 10 bases, and 10 bases had no gene match. CDR1 is SNHLY, CDR2 FYNNEI, per germline. The CDR3 extends over 13 amino acids.